The 20 T cell receptor beta chains presented below share a single source sample, sequenced in a study of blood T cell repertoires in COVID-19. Generated by immunoSEQ multiplex PCR, the TCRdb table keeps only in-frame clones and is missing some. The data hold 110,000 or so clones, with about nine tenths observed a single time. The sample was peripheral blood. The source of these receptors is a man aged 65 to 85 who had recovered from COVID-19.

The rearrangement uses TRBV5-4 and TRBJ2-2; a possible D gene is TRBD1 (6 bases). Trimming left V 6 bases short and J 3 bases short, with 18 bases between. This CDR3 has 16 residues. Germline CDR1 is SGHNT and CDR2 is YYREEE (reference sequence). CDR3 loop: CASTLTTGRDTGELFF. In DNA, the CDR3 is TGTGCCAGCACCCTGACCACAGGGCGGGACACCGGGGAGCTGTTTTTT.

This clone showed up just once. The chain carries TRBV18 and TRBJ2-5; 15 nucleotides line up with TRBD2. J was trimmed by 5 bases and V by 5 bases; bases with no gene match: 6. Germline values: CDR1 KGHSH, CDR2 LQKENI. This CDR3 region has 16 residues. CDR3 sequence (DNA): TGTGCCAGCTCATCCCGGACTAGCGGGAGGGAGGAGACCCAGTACTTC. This translates into CASSSRTSGREETQYF.

This chain joins TRBV5-1 and TRBJ2-3, with TRBD2 identical over 9 bases. V was pared by 5 bases and J by 2 bases, with 9 bases of the junction left unmatched. The germline V gene encodes CDR1 SGHRS and CDR2 YFSETQ. The CDR3 runs 16 residues. The CDR3 coding sequence is TGCGCCAGCAGTGAATCCCTAGCGGGAAACACAGATACGCAGTATTTT. Amino acid sequence: CASSESLAGNTDTQYF. The entire variable domain, with the rest obtained from reference TRBV5-1 and TRBJ2-3, is as follows: KAGVTQTPRYLIKTRGQQVTLSCSPISGHRSVSWYQQTPGQGLQFLFEYFSETQRNKGNFPGRFSGRQFSNSRSEMNVSTLELGDSALYLCASSESLAGNTDTQYFGPGTRLTVL.

The rearrangement uses TRBV30 and TRBJ1-2; 7 bases fit TRBD1. The length of the CDR3 is 13 residues. CDR1 GTSNPN and CDR2 SVGIG come from the germline V gene (reference sequence). Losses at the gene ends were 0 bases for V and 8 bases for J; bases not matched to a gene: 6. Here the CDR3 DNA reads TGTGCCTGGAGTGTAAAGGGGGCGGAGGGCTACACCTTC. This sequence encodes CAWSVKGAEGYTF.

This CDR3 is CASSFLMGGTDTQYF. The DNA for the CDR3 is TGCGCCAGCAGCTTCCTGATGGGGGGGACAGATACGCAGTATTTT. The chain employs TRBV5-1 and TRBJ2-3, with 7 bases aligning to TRBD2. The CDR3 sequence is 15 residues long. After removal of 2 bases from V and 3 bases from J, the junction contained 6 bases not matched to a gene. The V gene's germline CDR1 is SGHRS and CDR2 YFSETQ.

This clone was picked up one time. The CDR3 sequence: CASSLRGTGGTGELFF. The CDR3 bases are TGTGCCAGCAGCCTCCGGGGGACGGGGGGCACCGGGGAGCTGTTTTTT. The chain couples TRBV7-6 to TRBJ2-2; 7 bases align to TRBD2. V trimming: 5 bases; J trimming: 4 bases; junction bases outside the gene matches: 10. Germline CDR1 SGHVS, CDR2 FNYEAQ. This CDR3 has 16 residues.

This chain links TRBV28 with TRBJ1-5; 9 bases match TRBD1. The germline V gene has CDR1 MDHEN and CDR2 SYDVKM. CDR3 length: 19 residues. The ends lost 3 bases at V and 0 bases at J; junction bases unmatched: 12. The CDR3 region has the DNA TGTGCCAGCAGTTTTCACAGGGGGCTAGGCATTTATAGCAATCAGCCCCAGCATTTT. Translation gives CASSFHRGLGIYSNQPQHF.

The chain couples TRBV9 to TRBJ2-3; 13 nucleotides match TRBD2. Germline loops: CDR1 SGDLS, CDR2 YYNGEE. This CDR3 comprises 16 residues. With 3 bases clipped from V and 5 bases from J, the junction kept 6 bases outside the gene matches. In DNA form, the CDR3 reads TGTGCCAGCAGCGACGGACTAGCGGGGGACGGAGATACGCAGTATTTT. Encoded protein: CASSDGLAGDGDTQYF.

The chain uses TRBV29-1 and TRBJ1-5; weak D call: TRBD1 (5 bases). This CDR3 is built from 14 residues. The germline CDR1 and CDR2 sequences are SQVTM and ANQGSEA. The CDR3 region is CLLDPRQLNQPQHF. CDR3 sequence (DNA): TGCCTATTGGACCCACGACAGCTCAATCAGCCCCAGCATTTT.

The J gene is TRBJ2-1, the V gene TRBV7-6; the D gene is possibly TRBD1 (6 bases). V lost 3 bases to trimming and J lost 10 bases, with 10 bases between them. Germline assignment: CDR1 SGHVS and CDR2 FNYEAQ. The CDR3 is made up of 12 amino acids. The CDR3 nucleotides are TGTGCCAGCAGCTTGAGTGACAGGGAGCAGTTCTTC. It yields the protein CASSLSDREQFF.

This sequence joins TRBV9 and TRBJ1-4; weak D call: TRBD1 (6 bases). The CDR3 is 15 amino acids. Deletions cut 5 bases from V and 0 bases from J, with 11 bases between. Looked up from germline, CDR1 is SGDLS and CDR2 is YYNGEE. CDR3: CASSRTVATNEKLFF. The CDR3 DNA is TGTGCCAGCAGTCGGACAGTTGCAACTAATGAAAAACTGTTTTTT.

The chain uses TRBV7-9 and TRBJ2-2; D may be TRBD2 (6 bases). The V and J ends lost 2 bases and 3 bases respectively, with 22 bases between them. The CDR3 is 19 amino acids. Per the germline V gene, CDR1 is SEHNR and CDR2 is FQNEAQ (reference sequence). The CDR3 DNA sequence: TGTGCCAGCAGCTTAACTGTCCGGGGGAGAGTCCTGGACACCGGGGAGCTGTTTTTT. Amino acid sequence: CASSLTVRGRVLDTGELFF.

J is TRBJ2-5 and V is TRBV4-2; 7 nucleotides line up with TRBD2. V trimming: 2 bases; J trimming: 4 bases; junction bases outside the gene matches: 13. This CDR3 has 17 residues. In germline, CDR1 is LGHNA, CDR2 YNFKEQ. This chain's CDR3 is CASSQLVGGGGRETQYF. Written as DNA, the CDR3 is TGTGCCAGCAGCCAATTGGTCGGCGGGGGAGGTAGAGAGACCCAGTACTTC.

V usage is TRBV20-1 and J usage is TRBJ1-2; 8 nucleotides align to TRBD1. The junction had 5 bases not matched to a gene; V was cut back by 3 bases and J by 8 bases. This CDR3 spans 12 amino acids. Germline V gives CDR1 DFQATT, CDR2 SNEGSKA (reference sequence). CDR3 nucleotide sequence: TGCAGTGCTAGTGGACAGGGTGGAGGCTACACCTTC. This sequence encodes CSASGQGGGYTF.

The rearrangement links TRBV20-1 to TRBJ2-5, with D hard to call. V shed 6 bases and J shed 0 bases, with 5 bases lying between them. Germline V lookup: CDR1 DFQATT, CDR2 SNEGSKA (reference sequence). The CDR3 totals 11 residues. The CDR3 DNA reads as TGCAGTGCCTCCCACCAAGAGACCCAGTACTTC. Its protein is CSASHQETQYF.

The chain employs TRBV6-1 and TRBJ1-2; a possible D gene is TRBD1 (6 bases). Trimming pared 0 bases from V and 14 bases from J, leaving 16 bases between. From germline, CDR1 is MNHNS and CDR2 SASEGT. The CDR3 sequence is 13 residues long. The CDR3 reads CASSEATGTPLTF. The CDR3 DNA sequence: TGTGCCAGCAGTGAAGCAACAGGGACCCCTCTTACCTTC.

V usage is TRBV29-1 and J usage is TRBJ1-1; 7 nucleotides line up with TRBD1. Losses at the gene ends were 7 bases for V and 4 bases for J; bases not matched to a gene: 9. The germline gives CDR1 SQVTM, CDR2 ANQGSEA. The CDR3 loop spans 13 amino acids. The CDR3 nucleotides read TGCAGCGCTCGACAGGGTCGGGGCACTGAAGCTTTCTTT. It encodes CSARQGRGTEAFF.

The rearrangement joins TRBV7-9 to TRBJ2-6; a possible D gene is TRBD2 (6 bases). Trimming removed 5 bases at V and 0 bases at J, with 14 bases between. The CDR3 runs 17 residues. Per the germline V gene, CDR1 is SEHNR and CDR2 is FQNEAQ (reference sequence). CDR3 bases: TGTGCCAGCAGCCGACCGGGACTGAGCTCTGGGGCCAACGTCCTGACTTTC. Translated, it gives CASSRPGLSSGANVLTF.

The CDR3 protein is CATSVSAGSASAQYF. CDR3 coding DNA: TGTGCCACCAGTGTATCAGCGGGTTCGGCCTCGGCGCAGTATTTT. The chain uses TRBV24-1 and TRBJ2-3; tentative D call: TRBD2 (6 bases). The CDR3 covers 15 residues. With 5 bases removed from V and 10 bases from J, the gap between germline ends came to 21 bases. Germline V gene data show CDR1 as KGHDR and CDR2 as SFDVKD.

This clone was seen a few times. The junction does not match germline at one end; this may be a read error. The V call is TRBV6-5, the J call TRBJ2-1; no reliable D call. The CDR3 runs 15 residues. Germline values: CDR1 MNHEY, CDR2 SVGAGI. The CDR3 reads CASSYSISSYNEQFF. CDR3 coding DNA: TGTGCCAGCAGCTACTCTATTAGCTCCTACAATGAGCAGTTCTTC.